Sequencing of this TCR beta chain was carried out in a study of cytomegalovirus exposure and HLA in healthy donors. This clone was recorded once. The antigen remains undetermined. The CDR3 loop spans 15 amino acids. Germline V gives CDR1 LNHDA, CDR2 SQIVND (reference sequence). The V and J ends lost 5 bases and 2 bases respectively, with 15 bases between them. Here immunoSEQ multiplex PCR was the method, and the copy in TCRdb shows in-frame clones only, minus some. The sample contains roughly 150,000 clones, under 90% of which appear only once. Study conclusions and caveats: Cytomegalovirus status, reportedly, was diagnosed with high specificity and sensitivity by the classifier.

This TCR came from a woman aged 18-30 years in good health and CMV-seropositive. Sequenced material: PBMCs. V gene TRBV19 combines with J gene TRBJ1-2; tentative D call: TRBD1 (5 bases). The CDR3 loop is CASSGNRPLNYGYTF. CDR3 coding DNA: TGTGCCAGTAGTGGGAACAGGCCTCTAAACTATGGCTACACCTTC.